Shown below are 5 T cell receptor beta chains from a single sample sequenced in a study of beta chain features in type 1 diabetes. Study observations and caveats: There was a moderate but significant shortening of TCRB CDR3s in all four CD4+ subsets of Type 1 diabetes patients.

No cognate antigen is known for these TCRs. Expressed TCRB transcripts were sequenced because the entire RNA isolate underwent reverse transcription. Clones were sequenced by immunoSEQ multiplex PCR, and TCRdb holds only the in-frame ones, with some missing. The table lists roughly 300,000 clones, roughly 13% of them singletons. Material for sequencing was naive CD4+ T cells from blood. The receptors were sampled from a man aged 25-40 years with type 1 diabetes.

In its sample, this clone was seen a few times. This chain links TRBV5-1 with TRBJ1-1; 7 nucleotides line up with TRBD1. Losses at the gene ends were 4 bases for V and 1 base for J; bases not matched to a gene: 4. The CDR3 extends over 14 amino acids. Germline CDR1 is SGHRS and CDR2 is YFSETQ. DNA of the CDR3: TGCGCCAGCAGCGCTGACAGGGCGAACACTGAAGCTTTCTTT. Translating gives CASSADRANTEAFF.

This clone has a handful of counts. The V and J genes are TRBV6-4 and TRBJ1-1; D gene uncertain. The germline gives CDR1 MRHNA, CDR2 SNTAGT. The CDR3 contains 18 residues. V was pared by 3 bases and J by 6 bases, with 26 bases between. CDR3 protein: CASSEKPFDEIRGAEAFF. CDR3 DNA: TGTGCCAGCAGTGAAAAACCCTTTGATGAAATTCGGGGTGCTGAAGCTTTCTTT.

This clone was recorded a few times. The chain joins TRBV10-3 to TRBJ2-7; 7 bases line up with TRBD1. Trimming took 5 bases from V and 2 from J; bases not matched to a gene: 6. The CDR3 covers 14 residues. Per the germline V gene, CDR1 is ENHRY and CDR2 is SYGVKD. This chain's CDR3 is CAISHRDSPYEQYF. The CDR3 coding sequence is TGTGCCATCAGTCACCGGGACAGTCCCTACGAGCAGTACTTC.

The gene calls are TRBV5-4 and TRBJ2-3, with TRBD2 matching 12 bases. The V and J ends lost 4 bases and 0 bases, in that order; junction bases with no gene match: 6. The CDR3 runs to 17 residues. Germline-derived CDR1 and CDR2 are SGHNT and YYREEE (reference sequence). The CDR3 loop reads CASSPRLAGVSTDTQYF. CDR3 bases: TGTGCCAGCAGCCCTAGACTAGCGGGAGTGAGCACAGATACGCAGTATTTT.

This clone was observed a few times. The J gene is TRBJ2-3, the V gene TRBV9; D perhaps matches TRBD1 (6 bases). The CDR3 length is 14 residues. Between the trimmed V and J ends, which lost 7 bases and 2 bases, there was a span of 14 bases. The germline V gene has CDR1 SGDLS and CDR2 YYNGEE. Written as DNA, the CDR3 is TGTGCCAGCGGAAAGCAGGGGACCACAGATACGCAGTATTTT. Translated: CASGKQGTTDTQYF.